A selection of T cell receptor beta chains follows, all from one sample in a study of T cell responses to AZD1222 COVID-19 vaccine. TCRdb's table, derived via immunoSEQ multiplex PCR, lists solely in-frame clones and lacks some. The sample holds 100,000 to 150,000 clones, approximately 89% seen once. The sample in question was peripheral blood, obtained on day 0 of AZD1222 vaccination. The receptors here all came from an adult in good health. CDR3s include the opening cysteine and the closing phenylalanine or tryptophan. Each record gives: CDR3 DNA, CDR3 protein, J gene, clone size, V gene, D gene. D genes are given only for firm matches. Rows may omit the clone size; those that give it use once, few, many or a size class.

TGTGCCAGCAGTTACCCTAGCGGGGGGGCCCTCTTTGGGGAGCTGTTTTTT	CASSYPSGGALFGELFF	TRBJ2-2	.	TRBV6-2/TRBV6-3	TRBD2
TGCGCCAGCAGCCTGACGACAGGGCAGGTCACTGAAGCTTTCTTT	CASSLTTGQVTEAFF	TRBJ1-1	.	TRBV4-1	TRBD1
TGTGCCAGTTCCGGACTAGCGGGGGGGCCGGGCAATGAGCAGTTCTTC	CASSGLAGGPGNEQFF	TRBJ2-1	.	TRBV18	TRBD2
TGTGCCAGCAGTCGTCACCGGCACAGTACAACTAATGAAAAACTGTTTTTT	CASSRHRHSTTNEKLFF	TRBJ1-4	.	TRBV21-1	.
TGTGCCAGCTCACTGGGGACTAGCGGGGGGCTCGAGCAGTTCTTC	CASSLGTSGGLEQFF	TRBJ2-1	once	TRBV18	TRBD2
TGTGCCAGCAGCGCCTCGGGACAGAGCACAGATACGCAGTATTTT	CASSASGQSTDTQYF	TRBJ2-3	.	TRBV9	TRBD1
TGTGCCAGTAGTATAGATCGGGCCTACACAGATACGCAGTATTTT	CASSIDRAYTDTQYF	TRBJ2-3	.	TRBV19	.
TGTGCCAGTAGTATAGGTGGCGGATCCTACGAGCAGTACTTC	CASSIGGGSYEQYF	TRBJ2-7	.	TRBV19	.
TGTGCCAGCAGAACGACGGGTAAAGAGCAGTACTTC	CASRTTGKEQYF	TRBJ2-7	.	TRBV12-3/TRBV12-4	.
TGTGCCAGCAGCACGGGACACAGCACTGAAGCTTTCTTT	CASSTGHSTEAFF	TRBJ1-1	.	TRBV6-2/TRBV6-3	.
TGCGCCAGCAGCCAAGATTGGTATGAGGGTGAAAAACTGTTTTTT	CASSQDWYEGEKLFF	TRBJ1-4	.	TRBV4-3	.
TGTGCCAGCAAGCCACCGGGACAGGGTAGAGAGACCCAGTACTTC	CASKPPGQGRETQYF	TRBJ2-5	.	TRBV11-2	TRBD1
TGTGCCAGCAGCCCCCCCAGTCCGGCGGAAAACACAGATACGCAGTATTTT	CASSPPSPAENTDTQYF	TRBJ2-3	once	TRBV5-4	.
TGTGCCATCAGACGTCCTCAGGACACTGAAGCTTTCTTT	CAIRRPQDTEAFF	TRBJ1-1	.	TRBV10-3	.
TGCGCCAGCAGCCACCCCGGGACACTCTACGAGCAGTACTTC	CASSHPGTLYEQYF	TRBJ2-7	.	TRBV5-1	.
TGTGCCAGCAGATTACAGAGTCAGCCCCAGCATTTT	CASRLQSQPQHF	TRBJ1-5	.	TRBV28	.
TGTGCCAGCAGTTTGGAGGGCCGCTATGGCTACACCTTC	CASSLEGRYGYTF	TRBJ1-2	once	TRBV12-3/TRBV12-4	.
TGCGCCAGCAGCTTGGAGGGACAGGGGGTTGATACGCAGTATTTT	CASSLEGQGVDTQYF	TRBJ2-3	.	TRBV5-1	TRBD1
TGCGCCAGCAGCCGGGACAGTAATAATGAAAAACTGTTTTTT	CASSRDSNNEKLFF	TRBJ1-4	.	TRBV4-3	TRBD1
TGTGCCAGCAGCGGGGGGGCCTCTACCGGGGAGCTGTTTTTT	CASSGGASTGELFF	TRBJ2-2	few	TRBV6-4	TRBD2
TGTGCCAGCAGTTTAAGTTTGGGGGATAGGAATCAGCCCCAGCATTTT	CASSLSLGDRNQPQHF	TRBJ1-5	.	TRBV27	.
TGTGCCACCCTGAATGAGCAGTTCTTC	CATLNEQFF	TRBJ2-1	.	TRBV10-3	.
TGTGCCAGCACAGGGCGACATGAGCAGTTCTTC	CASTGRHEQFF	TRBJ2-1	.	TRBV3-1/TRBV3-2	.
TGTGCCAGCAGCTTACAGGGGGCTGCTAGACCCGGGGAGCTGTTTTTT	CASSLQGAARPGELFF	TRBJ2-2	.	TRBV11-1	TRBD1
TGTGCCAGCAGCTTAGCTCAGGGTCTTGGCGAGCAGTACTTC	CASSLAQGLGEQYF	TRBJ2-7	.	TRBV11-2	.
TGTGCCAGCCTTACGGGGCCCAACACCGGGGAGCTGTTTTTT	CASLTGPNTGELFF	TRBJ2-2	.	TRBV25-1	.
TGTGCCAGCAGCCAACGGACAGGGGGGAGGGATACGCAGTATTTT	CASSQRTGGRDTQYF	TRBJ2-3	.	TRBV4-2	TRBD1
TGTGCCAGTGGAAAAAGCGGGGGGTCTCCTTACGAGCAGTACTTC	CASGKSGGSPYEQYF	TRBJ2-7	.	TRBV19	TRBD2
TGTGCCAGCAGCTTGTCCGGGGGGGGCGGTCAGCCCCAGCATTTT	CASSLSGGGGQPQHF	TRBJ1-5	.	TRBV7-8	.
TGTGCCAGCAGTGAATCAGCGACGAGCACTGAAGCTTTCTTT	CASSESATSTEAFF	TRBJ1-1	.	TRBV2	.
TGTGCCACCAGCAGAGGACAGGACGGGGGTCAGCCCCAGCATTTT	CATSRGQDGGQPQHF	TRBJ1-5	.	TRBV15	.
TGTGCCACCCGCGCCTCCTACAATGAGCAGTTCTTC	CATRASYNEQFF	TRBJ2-1	.	TRBV7-2	.
TGTGCCAGCAGTCGAGGGAGGGGGCCTCTCAATGAGCAGTTCTTC	CASSRGRGPLNEQFF	TRBJ2-1	.	TRBV6-5	.
TGTGCCAGCAACCCAAGCCCCGGACAGAGCAATCAGCCCCAGCATTTT	CASNPSPGQSNQPQHF	TRBJ1-5	.	TRBV3-1/TRBV3-2	.
TGTGCCAGCAGTTACTCACGGACCGAGCAGTACTTC	CASSYSRTEQYF	TRBJ2-7	.	TRBV6-7	.
TGTGCCAGCAGCCTGATCCCAGGGTACTATGGCTACACCTTC	CASSLIPGYYGYTF	TRBJ1-2	.	TRBV2	.
TGTGCCAGCAGCTTAGGTTCTGGGGGAAATGAAAAACTGTTTTTT	CASSLGSGGNEKLFF	TRBJ1-4	.	TRBV7-9	.
TGTGCCAGCACCAACCCGCCTTATGGCTACACCTTC	CASTNPPYGYTF	TRBJ1-2	.	TRBV6-5	.
TGTGCCAGCAGCTTAGATTTCTACGAGCAGTACTTC	CASSLDFYEQYF	TRBJ2-7	.	TRBV5-6	.
TGCGCCAGCAGCTACGGGACTGTTAGCTCCTACGAGCAGTACTTC	CASSYGTVSSYEQYF	TRBJ2-7	.	TRBV4-3	.
TGCGCCAGCAGCCGTCTGTCAGGGGGCGAATATAATTCACCCCTCCACTTT	CASSRLSGGEYNSPLHF	TRBJ1-6	.	TRBV5-1	TRBD1
TGTGCCAGCAGCCCCTTCGGGACTAGCGGGGGCACAGATACGCAGTATTTT	CASSPFGTSGGTDTQYF	TRBJ2-3	.	TRBV7-8	TRBD2
TGTGCCAGCAGCTTAAGGGAAGGCTACGAGCAGTACTTC	CASSLREGYEQYF	TRBJ2-7	.	TRBV7-2	.
TGCGCCAGCAGCTTGGATGGGGGGCTCTCCTACAATGAGCAGTTCTTC	CASSLDGGLSYNEQFF	TRBJ2-1	.	TRBV5-1	.
TGTGCCAGCAGCTTAGAGACAGGGGGAGAGACCCAGTACTTC	CASSLETGGETQYF	TRBJ2-5	once	TRBV5-4	TRBD1
TGTGCCAGCAGTTTATCGCAGTTCGGAGACTATGGCTACACCTTC	CASSLSQFGDYGYTF	TRBJ1-2	.	TRBV27	.
TGTGCCACCAGCAGACTAACAGGGGGATCTGGGGAGCAGTACTTC	CATSRLTGGSGEQYF	TRBJ2-7	.	TRBV15	TRBD1
TGTGCCAGCAGTTTAAGGACAGGGAATCAGCCCCAGCATTTT	CASSLRTGNQPQHF	TRBJ1-5	.	TRBV27	TRBD1
TGTGCCAGCAGTTACTCGATAAGCGGGTTGGGATTTCAGTACTTC	CASSYSISGLGFQYF	TRBJ2-4	.	TRBV6-5	.